This T cell receptor (beta chain) was profiled in a study of blood T cells in healthy people across ages. Study outcomes and limitations: The fall in TCR beta diversity per million T cells was roughly linear with age.

Combining a sample-barcoded 5' primer with a J-beta primer mix, a second PCR ran for 7 to 11 cycles. TCRdb redid the calling of the 5' RACE reads with MiXCR, one entry per CDR3 protein. The sample shows some 1.5 million distinct CDR3 sequences, approximately 28% of them seen only once. This clonotype was found a few times. What it recognizes is unknown. Peripheral blood was drawn, around 9.3 milliliters per donor. Trimming took 10 bases from V and 4 from J; bases not matched to a gene: 8. The CDR3 extends over 13 amino acids. Germline CDR1 is SNHLY and CDR2 is FYNNEI. The source of this sequence is a woman aged 25 to 39 in good health. The sequenced sample was blood. The chain couples TRBV2 to TRBJ2-3; 7 bases map to TRBD2. CDR3 protein: CATTSEAADTQYF. CDR3 DNA: TGTGCCACAACTAGCGAGGCTGCAGATACGCAGTATTTT.